Listed below are T cell receptor beta chains from one sample, sequenced in a study of T cell repertoires in cytomegalovirus infection. TCRdb independently ran MiXCR on the reads; one entry per CDR3 protein. The sample lists hundreds of thousands of distinct CDR3 sequences; less than 40% were seen once. Specimen: PBMCs. Receptors originate from a human donor in good health (CMV status not recorded). Some clones in this sample may be carry-over from other donors' samples. The CDR3 runs from the conserved cysteine through the conserved F or W. Fields, in order: CDR3 protein, CDR3 DNA, V gene, J gene, clone size, D gene. A D gene is named only where the DNA matches it firmly. Where a row states a size, it is once, few, many or the class of an expanded clone; other rows omit it.

CASSYGTQPGYGYTF,TGTGCCAGCAGCTATGGGACTCAACCGGGCTATGGCTACACCTTC,TRBV7-9,TRBJ1-2,NA,NA
CSALDRAGQETQYF,TGCAGTGCTTTGGACAGGGCCGGACAAGAGACCCAGTACTTC,TRBV20-1,TRBJ2-5,few,TRBD1
CASSLLAGGGTEDTQYF,TGTGCCAGCAGTTTATTAGCGGGAGGGGGTACTGAGGATACGCAGTATTTT,TRBV28,TRBJ2-3,few,TRBD2
CATSDLAGTAYNEQFF,TGTGCCACCAGTGATTTAGCTGGGACTGCCTACAATGAGCAGTTCTTC,TRBV24-1,TRBJ2-1,NA,NA
CASSEASSTYEYEQYF,TGTGCCAGCAGTGAAGCTTCGAGTACCTACGAATACGAGCAGTACTTC,TRBV6-1,TRBJ2-7,NA,NA
CASITGGSNQPQHF,TGTGCCAGCATAACGGGGGGTAGCAATCAGCCCCAGCATTTT,TRBV6-1,TRBJ1-5,many,NA
CASSLIGTNTEAFF,TGTGCCAGCAGTTTAATAGGAACGAACACTGAAGCTTTCTTT,TRBV27,TRBJ1-1,NA,NA
CASSYLAGKDNEQFF,TGTGCCAGCAGTTACTTAGCGGGAAAGGACAATGAGCAGTTCTTC,TRBV6-5,TRBJ2-1,few,TRBD2
CASSWAGGIQYF,TGTGCCAGCAGCTGGGCGGGGGGCATTCAGTACTTC,TRBV11-2,TRBJ2-4,NA,TRBD2
CASSLARGTGGLKGYTF,TGTGCCAGCAGCTTAGCGAGGGGGACAGGGGGACTAAAAGGCTACACCTTC,TRBV11-2,TRBJ1-2,few,TRBD1
CASSFYTTTSRQGRGYSNQSQHF,TGTGCCAGCAGTTTTTACACGACAACTAGTAGACAGGGGAGGGGGTATAGCAATCAGTCCCAGCATTTT,TRBV28,TRBJ1-5,NA,TRBD1
CASSPGRYTEAFF,TGTGCCAGCAGCCCCGGGCGGTACACTGAAGCTTTCTTT,TRBV7-6,TRBJ1-1,many,NA
CASSRGTELFSPLHF,TGTGCCAGCAGCCGTGGGACTGAGTTGTTTTCACCCCTCCACTTT,TRBV7-3,TRBJ1-6,few,NA
CASRGRDLPPLSGANVLTF,TGTGCCAGCAGGGGGAGGGATCTCCCTCCTCTCTCTGGGGCCAACGTCCTGACTTTC,TRBV6-6,TRBJ2-6,NA,TRBD2
CASSPRGYGYTF,TGTGCCAGCAGCCCGAGAGGCTATGGCTACACCTTC,TRBV5-6,TRBJ1-2,few,NA
CASSLGARHAYEQYF,TGTGCCAGCAGTTTAGGAGCTCGACACGCCTACGAGCAGTACTTC,TRBV27,TRBJ2-7,NA,NA
CASSLAYREGTGELFF,TGTGCCAGCAGCTTAGCTTACAGGGAGGGCACCGGGGAGCTGTTTTTT,TRBV7-8,TRBJ2-2,many,NA